This T cell receptor (beta chain) was captured by sequencing in a study of post-analysis software for immune sequencing data. About the study: Included courses were relapsing-remitting and secondary progressive multiple sclerosis; progressive-relapsing multiple sclerosis was also included. Notes on the study in general: Same-batch preparations were strongly co-clustered by F measure.

This clonotype was counted between two and nine times. Its antigen is unknown. cDNA libraries for TCR beta contained unique molecular identifiers. MiXCR was run by TCRdb on the PCR reads, yielding one entry per CDR3 protein. The sample consists of about 160,000 distinct CDR3 sequences, 35% to 40% of them appearing once. The CDR3 runs to 15 residues. The germline V and J ends were trimmed by 5 bases and 0 bases, with 14 bases remaining between them. The germline gives CDR1 MDHEN, CDR2 SYDVKM. The sample in question was blood, obtained after autologous hematopoietic stem cell transplantation. The receptor was derived from a girl between 10 and 17 years old with multiple sclerosis. The V gene is TRBV28, the J gene TRBJ2-7; TRBD1 or TRBD2 may be the D gene (5 bases each). This CDR3 is CASSLRDGYSYEQYF. The CDR3 coding sequence is TGTGCCAGCAGTCTTAGGGACGGTTACTCCTACGAGCAGTACTTC.